This T cell receptor (beta chain) came from a study of blood T cell repertoires in COVID-19. CDR3 length equals 16 residues. Germline CDR1 and CDR2: SGHTA and FQGNSA. Trimming cost V 5 bases and J 0 bases; bases outside gene matches: 8. The assay was immunoSEQ multiplex PCR, and TCRdb's table has in-frame clones only and misses some. The sample lists about 140,000 clones; 60% to 85% were seen once. The sample was peripheral blood. This clonotype was obtained from a man aged 50-59 years with active or convalescent COVID-19. The chain combines TRBV7-2 with TRBJ1-1; 8 nucleotides line up with TRBD1. The CDR3 bases are TGTGCCAGCAGCGAGGGGACAGGACCCATGAACACTGAAGCTTTCTTT. It yields the protein CASSEGTGPMNTEAFF.